This record looks at one TCR beta chain sequence and its context. Specified treatment: oral pan-JAK inhibitor, 5-10 mg twice daily. In alopecia areata patients, both lesional scalp punch biopsies and peripheral blood were collected. The sample comes from a study of CD8+ T cells in alopecia areata. The germline V gene encodes CDR1 GTSNPN and CDR2 SVGIG (reference sequence). There are 14 residues in the CDR3. V was pared by 3 bases and J by 3 bases, with 3 bases of the junction left unmatched. Extraction and reverse transcription of RNA yielded cDNA as the sequencing template. TCRdb's copy holds only in-frame clones and misses some; the assay was immunoSEQ multiplex PCR. The data show over 150,000 clones, approximately 60% seen once.

The specimen was CD4+ T cells sorted from blood, collected at week 4, from a patient treated with tofacitinib. This sequence originates from a human donor with alopecia areata. The chain links TRBV30 to TRBJ2-1; 9 nucleotides match TRBD2. The CDR3 sequence: CAWSGLALYNEQFF. DNA of the CDR3: TGTGCCTGGAGCGGACTAGCGCTCTACAATGAGCAGTTCTTC.